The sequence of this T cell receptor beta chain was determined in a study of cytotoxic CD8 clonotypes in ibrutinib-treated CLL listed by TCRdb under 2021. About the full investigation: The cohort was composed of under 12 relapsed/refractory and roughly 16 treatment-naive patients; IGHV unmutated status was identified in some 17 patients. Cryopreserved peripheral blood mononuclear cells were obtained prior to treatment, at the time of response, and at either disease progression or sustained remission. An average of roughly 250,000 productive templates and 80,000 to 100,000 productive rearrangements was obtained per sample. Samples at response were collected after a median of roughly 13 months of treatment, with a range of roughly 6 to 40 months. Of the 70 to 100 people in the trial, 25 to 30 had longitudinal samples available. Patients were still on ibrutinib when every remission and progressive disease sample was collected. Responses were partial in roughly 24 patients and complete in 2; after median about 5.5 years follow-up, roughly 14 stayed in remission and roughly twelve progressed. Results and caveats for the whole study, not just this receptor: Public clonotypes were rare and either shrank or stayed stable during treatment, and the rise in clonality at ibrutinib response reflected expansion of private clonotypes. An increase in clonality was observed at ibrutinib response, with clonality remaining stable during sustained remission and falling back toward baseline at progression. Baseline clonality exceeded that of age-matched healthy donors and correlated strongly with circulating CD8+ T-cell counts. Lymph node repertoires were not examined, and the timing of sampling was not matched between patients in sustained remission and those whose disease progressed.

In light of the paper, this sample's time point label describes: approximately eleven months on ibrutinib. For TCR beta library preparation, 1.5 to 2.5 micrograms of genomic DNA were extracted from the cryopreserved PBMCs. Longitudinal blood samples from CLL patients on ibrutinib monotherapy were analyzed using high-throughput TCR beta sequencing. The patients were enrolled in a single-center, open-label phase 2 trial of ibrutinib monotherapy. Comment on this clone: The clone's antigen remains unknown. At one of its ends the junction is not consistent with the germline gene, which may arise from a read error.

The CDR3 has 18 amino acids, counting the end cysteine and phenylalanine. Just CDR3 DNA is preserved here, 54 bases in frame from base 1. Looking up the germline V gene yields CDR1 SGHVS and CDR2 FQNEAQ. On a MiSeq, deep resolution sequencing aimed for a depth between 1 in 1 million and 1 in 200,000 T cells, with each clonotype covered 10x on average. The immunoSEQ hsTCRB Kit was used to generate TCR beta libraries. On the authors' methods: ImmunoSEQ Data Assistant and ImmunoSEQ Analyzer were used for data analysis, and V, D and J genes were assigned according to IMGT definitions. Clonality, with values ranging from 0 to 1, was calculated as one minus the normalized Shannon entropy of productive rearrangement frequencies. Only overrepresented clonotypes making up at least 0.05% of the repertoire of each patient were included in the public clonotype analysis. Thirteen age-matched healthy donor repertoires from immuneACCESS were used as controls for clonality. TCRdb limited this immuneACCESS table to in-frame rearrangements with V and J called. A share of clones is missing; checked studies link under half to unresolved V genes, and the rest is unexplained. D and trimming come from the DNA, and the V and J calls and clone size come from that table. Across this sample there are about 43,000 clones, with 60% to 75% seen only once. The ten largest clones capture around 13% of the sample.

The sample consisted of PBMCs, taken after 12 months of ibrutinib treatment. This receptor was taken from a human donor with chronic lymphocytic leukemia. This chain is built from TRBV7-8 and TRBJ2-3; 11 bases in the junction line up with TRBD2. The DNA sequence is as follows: TGTGCCAGCAGCTTCCGCCAACTAGCGGGGGACCACACAAATACGCAGTATTTT. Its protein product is CASSFRQLAGDHTNTQYF.